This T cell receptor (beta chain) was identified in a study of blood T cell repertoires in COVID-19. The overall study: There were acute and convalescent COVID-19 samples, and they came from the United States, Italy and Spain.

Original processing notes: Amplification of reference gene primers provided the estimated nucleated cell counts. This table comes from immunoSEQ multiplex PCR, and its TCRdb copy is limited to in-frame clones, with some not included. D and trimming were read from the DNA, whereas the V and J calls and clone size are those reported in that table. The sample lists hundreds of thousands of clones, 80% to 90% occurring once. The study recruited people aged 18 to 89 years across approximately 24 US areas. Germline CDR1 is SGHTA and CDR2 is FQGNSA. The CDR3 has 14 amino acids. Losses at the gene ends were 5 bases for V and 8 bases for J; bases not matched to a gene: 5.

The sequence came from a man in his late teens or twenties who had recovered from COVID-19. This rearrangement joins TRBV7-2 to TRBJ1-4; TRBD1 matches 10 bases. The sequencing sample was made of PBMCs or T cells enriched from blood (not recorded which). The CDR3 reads CASSQGQGPEKLFF. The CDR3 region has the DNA TGTGCCAGCAGCCAGGGACAGGGGCCCGAAAAACTGTTTTTT.